This entry is about one T cell receptor (beta chain). The antigen is not known. The sample is drawn from a study of T-cell memory formation after mild COVID-19. Findings and caveats of the study: Some clones that responded turned up in pre-infection memory, which suggests that cross-reactive memory joined in. The authors did not confirm SARS-CoV-2 specificity of second-wave clones peaking day 37.

The authors produced TCR alpha and TCR beta cDNA libraries with sample barcodes and UMIs by 5'RACE using constant-segment primers. TCRdb used MiXCR to reprocess the 5' RACE reads, holding one entry per CDR3 protein. Found here are a few hundred thousand distinct CDR3 sequences, 16% of them singletons; the top ten hold about a fifth. Germline-derived CDR1 and CDR2 are SGHTA and FQGNSA. The J segment lost 8 bases and the V segment lost 5 bases, leaving 6 bases of the junction unmatched. This CDR3 contains 16 residues. The specimen sequenced was PBMCs or a T cell subset sorted from them (not recorded which). The source is a young man who had mild COVID-19 (a few samples of this study predate the infection). Cell type and time point are not known. The V and J genes are TRBV7-2 and TRBJ2-1, with TRBD2 identical over 16 bases. CDR3 sequence: CASSLGTSGGAHEQFF. CDR3 sequence (DNA): TGTGCCAGCAGCCTTGGGACTAGCGGGGGGGCCCATGAGCAGTTCTTC.